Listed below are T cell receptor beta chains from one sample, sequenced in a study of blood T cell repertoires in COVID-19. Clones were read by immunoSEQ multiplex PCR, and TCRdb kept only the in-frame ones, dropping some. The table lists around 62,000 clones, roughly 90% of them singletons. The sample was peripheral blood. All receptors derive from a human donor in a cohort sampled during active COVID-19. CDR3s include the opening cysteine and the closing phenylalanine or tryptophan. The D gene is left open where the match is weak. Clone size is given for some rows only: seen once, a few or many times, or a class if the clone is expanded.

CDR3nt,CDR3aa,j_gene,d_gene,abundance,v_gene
TGTGCCAGCTCACCACCAGGGGTTGGTAATGAAAAACTGTTTTTT,CASSPPGVGNEKLFF,TRBJ1-4,NA,NA,TRBV18
TGTGCCAGCAGCGGTGACAGGGGGGACACCGGGGAGCTGTTTTTT,CASSGDRGDTGELFF,TRBJ2-2,TRBD1,NA,TRBV5-6
TGCGCCAGCAGCCAAGAGCAGGGAGGGGGAGATACGCAGTATTTT,CASSQEQGGGDTQYF,TRBJ2-3,NA,NA,TRBV4-1
TGTGCCAGCAGCCAAGCCCCAGGCGCCCTCGGTGGGCAGTACTTC,CASSQAPGALGGQYF,TRBJ2-7,NA,NA,TRBV3-1/TRBV3-2
TGTGCCAGCAGCTCCACAGGGGGACGGCTCGAGCAGTACTTC,CASSSTGGRLEQYF,TRBJ2-7,TRBD1,NA,TRBV5-4
TGTGCCAGCAGCTTACGGGACAGGGGCTCGAACACTGAAGCTTTCTTT,CASSLRDRGSNTEAFF,TRBJ1-1,TRBD1,NA,TRBV7-2
TGTGCCAGCAGCCTTGGGGCGGGACCCAGCAATGAGCAGTTCTTC,CASSLGAGPSNEQFF,TRBJ2-1,NA,NA,TRBV28
TGTGCCTGGAGACGGGGGTTCGATGAGCAGTTCTTC,CAWRRGFDEQFF,TRBJ2-1,NA,NA,TRBV30
TGTGCCAGCAGTGAGGGACAGGTCTACAATGAGCAGTTCTTC,CASSEGQVYNEQFF,TRBJ2-1,TRBD1,NA,TRBV25-1
TGTGCCAGCAGCTTTTCACCACAGGGCGGTTTGGGCAATCAGCCCCAGCATTTT,CASSFSPQGGLGNQPQHF,TRBJ1-5,NA,NA,TRBV5-5
TGTGCCAGCAGTTACTTACCGGGACAGGGGACCTACAATGAGCAGTTCTTC,CASSYLPGQGTYNEQFF,TRBJ2-1,TRBD1,NA,TRBV6-2/TRBV6-3
TGTGCCAGCAGCACCCGACTAGCGGAGTCCTACGAGCAGTACTTC,CASSTRLAESYEQYF,TRBJ2-7,TRBD2,once,TRBV7-9
TGTGCCAGCAGCCCGCGGGAGGCCACCTACGAGCAGTACTTC,CASSPREATYEQYF,TRBJ2-7,TRBD2,NA,TRBV4-2
TGTGCCAGCCCCGCGCTAGCGGGAAGGAGCGGGGAGCTGTTTTTT,CASPALAGRSGELFF,TRBJ2-2,TRBD2,once,TRBV7-9
TGTGCCAGCAGTCCGACGGCTAGAAGCTCCTATAATTCACCCCTCCACTTT,CASSPTARSSYNSPLHF,TRBJ1-6,NA,medium-sized,TRBV6-6
TGTGCCAGCAGCCGGGACAGGAGGAACGGTGAGCAGTTCTTC,CASSRDRRNGEQFF,TRBJ2-1,TRBD1,NA,TRBV7-3
TGTGCCAGCAGCTCTTGGGACAGCTCCTACGAGCAGTACTTC,CASSSWDSSYEQYF,TRBJ2-7,TRBD1,NA,TRBV7-9
TGTGCCAGCAGCCTTGGGACAGAACCCGGGGAGCTGTTTTTT,CASSLGTEPGELFF,TRBJ2-2,TRBD1,NA,TRBV5-4
TGTGCCAGCGGACCACAGGGTACGGAGACCCAGTACTTC,CASGPQGTETQYF,TRBJ2-5,NA,NA,TRBV9
TGCGCCAGCAGCCAAAGTGACGGAGCTAACTATGGCTACACCTTC,CASSQSDGANYGYTF,TRBJ1-2,NA,NA,TRBV4-1
TGCGCCAGCAGTTTACCCGGGACAGGCTACAATGAGCAGTTCTTC,CASSLPGTGYNEQFF,TRBJ2-1,TRBD1,NA,TRBV4-1
TGCAGCGTTGTTCCCCCTTCCTACAATGAGCAGTTCTTC,CSVVPPSYNEQFF,TRBJ2-1,NA,NA,TRBV29-1
TGTGCCAGCAGTTACGGGGAGGGTCTCTATGGCTACACCTTC,CASSYGEGLYGYTF,TRBJ1-2,NA,NA,TRBV6-5
TGTGCCAGTAGTATTAGGCAGCGCCCCGGGGAGCTGTTTTTT,CASSIRQRPGELFF,TRBJ2-2,NA,NA,TRBV19
TGTGCCTGGAGTGTTCAGGGGACGGGAGGCTACACCTTC,CAWSVQGTGGYTF,TRBJ1-2,NA,few,TRBV30
NA,CASSKWAPGAFF,TRBJ1-1,NA,NA,TRBV21-1
TGTGCCAGCAGTTCGCCTCGGAGGGTCTATGGCTACACCTTC,CASSSPRRVYGYTF,TRBJ1-2,NA,NA,TRBV28
TGCGCCAGCTCCGGAGTGAACACTGAAGCTTTCTTT,CASSGVNTEAFF,TRBJ1-1,NA,NA,TRBV4-1
TGTGCCAGCAGCTTTAGGTTGCTAGAAAACACCGGGGAGCTGTTTTTT,CASSFRLLENTGELFF,TRBJ2-2,NA,NA,TRBV5-4
TGTGCCAGCAGTCTCTTAGCGGGGGGGCCCTACGAGCAGTACTTC,CASSLLAGGPYEQYF,TRBJ2-7,TRBD2,few,TRBV11-2
TGTGCCAGCAGTTACTATAGCGGGGGGGCCTACGAGCAGTACTTC,CASSYYSGGAYEQYF,TRBJ2-7,TRBD2,once,TRBV6-5
TGCGCCAGCAGCCAGGCCAGGGGTTGGCACGAGCAGTACTTC,CASSQARGWHEQYF,TRBJ2-7,NA,NA,TRBV4-3
TGTGCCTGGGAAGACATAGCGGGAGGATCCGAGCAGTACTTC,CAWEDIAGGSEQYF,TRBJ2-7,TRBD2,NA,TRBV30
TGTGCCAGCAGCCCGACTGGCGGGTATGGCTACACCTTC,CASSPTGGYGYTF,TRBJ1-2,NA,NA,TRBV3-1/TRBV3-2
TGTGCCAGTAGTATTACCGGGACAGACAATCAGCCCCAGCATTTT,CASSITGTDNQPQHF,TRBJ1-5,TRBD1,many,TRBV19
TGTGCCAGTAGTCCCTTTGGAGGGGATCGACAGCCCCAGCATTTT,CASSPFGGDRQPQHF,TRBJ1-5,NA,NA,TRBV19
TGCGCCAGCAGCCAAGAACGGCGGAACTACGAGCAGTACTTC,CASSQERRNYEQYF,TRBJ2-7,NA,NA,TRBV4-3
TGTGCCAGCAGCTTAGGACTACTGAACACTGAAGCTTTCTTT,CASSLGLLNTEAFF,TRBJ1-1,NA,NA,TRBV11-1
TGCAGCGCCATAGCCGGGACAGGGGGCTATCAGCCCCAGCATTTT,CSAIAGTGGYQPQHF,TRBJ1-5,TRBD1,NA,TRBV29-1
TGTGCCAGCAGTTACTCGACAGTGAACACTGAAGCTTTCTTT,CASSYSTVNTEAFF,TRBJ1-1,NA,NA,TRBV6-2/TRBV6-3
TGTGCCAGCAGCACGGGGGAAACAGGCAATGAGCAGTTCTTC,CASSTGETGNEQFF,TRBJ2-1,NA,NA,TRBV6-5
TGCGCCAGCAGCCTAGACAGGGCCACTGAAGCTTTCTTT,CASSLDRATEAFF,TRBJ1-1,TRBD1,NA,TRBV4-1
TGTGCCAGCAGCTTGAGCGGGGGGACTCAAGAGACCCAGTACTTC,CASSLSGGTQETQYF,TRBJ2-5,TRBD2,NA,TRBV11-2
TGTGCCAGCAGCTTTAGCGGGGATAGCTCCTACGAGCAGTACTTC,CASSFSGDSSYEQYF,TRBJ2-7,TRBD2,NA,TRBV11-2
TGTGCCAGCAGGGGAGGTACTGAAGCTTTCTTT,CASRGGTEAFF,TRBJ1-1,NA,few,TRBV3-1/TRBV3-2
TGTGCCAGCAGCGTCCCGAGCGGGAACACCGGGGAGCTGTTTTTT,CASSVPSGNTGELFF,TRBJ2-2,NA,few,TRBV7-9
TGCAGTGCTAGTAGCCCGGGACAGGGGTGGGAGCAGTACTTC,CSASSPGQGWEQYF,TRBJ2-7,TRBD1,NA,TRBV20-1
TGTGCCACCAGCAGAGCCCATGATCCGGGTTGGGAGACCCAGTACTTC,CATSRAHDPGWETQYF,TRBJ2-5,NA,NA,TRBV15
TGTGCCAGCAGCTCGCGTGGGACCATAGCGGGGGCGACCTACGAGCAGTACTTC,CASSSRGTIAGATYEQYF,TRBJ2-7,TRBD2,once,TRBV5-5